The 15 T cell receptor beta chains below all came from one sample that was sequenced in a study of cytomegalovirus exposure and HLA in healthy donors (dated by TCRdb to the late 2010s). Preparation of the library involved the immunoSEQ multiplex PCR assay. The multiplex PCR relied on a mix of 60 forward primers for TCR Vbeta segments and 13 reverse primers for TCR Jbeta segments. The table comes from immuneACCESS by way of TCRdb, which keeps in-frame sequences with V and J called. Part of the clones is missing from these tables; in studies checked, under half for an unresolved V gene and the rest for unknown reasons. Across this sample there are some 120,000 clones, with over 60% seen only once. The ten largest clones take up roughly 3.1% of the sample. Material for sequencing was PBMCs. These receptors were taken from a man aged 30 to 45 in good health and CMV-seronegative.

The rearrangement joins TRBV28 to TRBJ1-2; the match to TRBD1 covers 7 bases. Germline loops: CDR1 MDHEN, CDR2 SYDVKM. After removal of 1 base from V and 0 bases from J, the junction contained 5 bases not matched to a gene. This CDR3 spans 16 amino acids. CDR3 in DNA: TGTGCCAGCAGTTTATCCGGGACAGCATCTAACTATGGCTACACCTTC. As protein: CASSLSGTASNYGYTF.

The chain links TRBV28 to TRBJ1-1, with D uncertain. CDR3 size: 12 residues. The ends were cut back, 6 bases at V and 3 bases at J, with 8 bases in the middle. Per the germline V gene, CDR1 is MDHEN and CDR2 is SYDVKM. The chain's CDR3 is CASSPAYTEAFF. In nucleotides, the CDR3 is TGTGCCAGCAGCCCAGCGTACACTGAAGCTTTCTTT. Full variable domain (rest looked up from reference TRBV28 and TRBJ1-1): DVKVTQSSRYLVKRTGEKVFLECVQDMDHENMFWYRQDPGLGLRLIYFSYDVKMKEKGDIPEGYSVSREKKERFSLILESASTNQTSMYLCASSPAYTEAFFGQGTRLTVV.

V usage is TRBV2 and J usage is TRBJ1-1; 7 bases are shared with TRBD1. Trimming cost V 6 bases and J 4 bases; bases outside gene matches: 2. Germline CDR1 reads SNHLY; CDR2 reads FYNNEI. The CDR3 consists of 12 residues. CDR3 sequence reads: CASSRQGTEAFF. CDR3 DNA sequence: TGTGCCAGCAGCCGACAGGGCACTGAAGCTTTCTTT.

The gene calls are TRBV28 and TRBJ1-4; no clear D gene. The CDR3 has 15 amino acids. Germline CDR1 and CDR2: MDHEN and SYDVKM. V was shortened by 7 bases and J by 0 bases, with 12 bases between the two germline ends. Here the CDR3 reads CASTSVGATNEKLFF. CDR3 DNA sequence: TGTGCCAGCACCTCAGTGGGAGCAACTAATGAAAAACTGTTTTTT.

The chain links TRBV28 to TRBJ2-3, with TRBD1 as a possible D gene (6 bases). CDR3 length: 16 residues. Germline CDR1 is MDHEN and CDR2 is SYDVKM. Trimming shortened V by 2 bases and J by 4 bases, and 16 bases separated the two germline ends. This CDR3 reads CASSLSRGDLPDTQYF. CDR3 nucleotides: TGTGCCAGCAGTTTAAGCAGGGGCGACCTTCCAGATACGCAGTATTTT.

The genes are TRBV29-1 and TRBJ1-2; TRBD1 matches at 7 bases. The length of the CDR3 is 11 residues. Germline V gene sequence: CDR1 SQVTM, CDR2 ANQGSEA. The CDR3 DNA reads TGCAGGACAGGGATGGACTATGGCTACACCTTC. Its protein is CRTGMDYGYTF.

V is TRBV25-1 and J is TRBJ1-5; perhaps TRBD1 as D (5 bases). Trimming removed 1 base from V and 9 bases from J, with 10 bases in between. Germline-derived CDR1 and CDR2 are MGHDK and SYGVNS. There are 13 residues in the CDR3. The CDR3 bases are TGTGCCAGCAGTGAATTTCCCCAGGGGCCCCAGCATTTT. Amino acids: CASSEFPQGPQHF. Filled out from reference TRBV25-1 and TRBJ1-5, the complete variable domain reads EADIYQTPRYLVIGTGKKITLECSQTMGHDKMYWYQQDPGMELHLIHYSYGVNSTEKGDLSSESTVSRIRTEHFPLTLESARPSHTSQYLCASSEFPQGPQHFGDGTRLSIL.

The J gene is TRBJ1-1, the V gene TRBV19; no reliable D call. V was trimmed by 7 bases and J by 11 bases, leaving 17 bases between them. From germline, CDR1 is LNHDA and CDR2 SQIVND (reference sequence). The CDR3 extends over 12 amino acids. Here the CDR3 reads CASKKGGLEAFF. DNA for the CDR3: TGTGCCAGTAAGAAAGGTGGGTTGGAGGCTTTCTTT. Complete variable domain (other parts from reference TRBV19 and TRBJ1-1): DGGITQSPKYLFRKEGQNVTLSCEQNLNHDAMYWYRQDPGQGLRLIYYSQIVNDFQKGDIAEGYSVSREKKESFPLTVTSAQKNPTAFYLCASKKGGLEAFFGQGTRLTVV.

CDR3 amino acids: CASSLEAGGTEAFF. CDR3 DNA sequence: TGTGCCAGCAGCTTAGAAGCAGGGGGGACTGAAGCTTTCTTT. This chain connects TRBV11-2 to TRBJ1-1; 7 nucleotides match TRBD1. Germline CDR1 is SGHAT and CDR2 is FQNNGV. After removal of 0 bases from V and 5 bases from J, the junction contained 3 bases not matched to a gene. This CDR3 is 14 amino acids long.

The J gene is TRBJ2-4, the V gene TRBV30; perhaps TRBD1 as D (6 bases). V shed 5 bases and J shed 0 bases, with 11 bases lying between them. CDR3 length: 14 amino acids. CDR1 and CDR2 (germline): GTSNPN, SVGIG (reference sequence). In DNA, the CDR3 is TGTGCCTGGGGAGCAGGGGTAGCCAAAAACATTCAGTACTTC. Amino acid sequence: CAWGAGVAKNIQYF.

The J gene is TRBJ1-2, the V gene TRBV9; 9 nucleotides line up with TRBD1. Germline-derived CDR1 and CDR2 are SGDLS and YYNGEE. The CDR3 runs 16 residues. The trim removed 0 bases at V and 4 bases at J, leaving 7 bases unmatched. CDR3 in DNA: TGTGCCAGCAGCGTAGACCCAGGACAGGGGTCCTATGGCTACACCTTC. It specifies CASSVDPGQGSYGYTF.

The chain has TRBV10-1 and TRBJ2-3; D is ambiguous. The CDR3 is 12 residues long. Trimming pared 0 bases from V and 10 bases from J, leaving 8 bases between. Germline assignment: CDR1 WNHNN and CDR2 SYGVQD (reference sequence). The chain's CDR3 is CASSESSSSQYF. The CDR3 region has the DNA TGCGCCAGCAGTGAGTCTTCTAGTTCGCAGTATTTT.

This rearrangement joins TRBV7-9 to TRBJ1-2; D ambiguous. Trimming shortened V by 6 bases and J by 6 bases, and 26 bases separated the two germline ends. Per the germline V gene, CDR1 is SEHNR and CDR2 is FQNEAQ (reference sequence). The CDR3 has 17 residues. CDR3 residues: CASSPTGAKWAVHGYTF. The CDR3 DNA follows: TGTGCCAGCAGTCCAACGGGAGCCAAGTGGGCTGTCCATGGCTACACCTTC.

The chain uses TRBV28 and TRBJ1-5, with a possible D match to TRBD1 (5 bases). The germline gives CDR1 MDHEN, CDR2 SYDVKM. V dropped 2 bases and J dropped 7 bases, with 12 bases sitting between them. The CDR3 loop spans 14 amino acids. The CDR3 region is CASSLTRVGQPQHF. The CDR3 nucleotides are TGTGCCAGCAGTTTAACCAGGGTCGGACAGCCCCAGCATTTT.

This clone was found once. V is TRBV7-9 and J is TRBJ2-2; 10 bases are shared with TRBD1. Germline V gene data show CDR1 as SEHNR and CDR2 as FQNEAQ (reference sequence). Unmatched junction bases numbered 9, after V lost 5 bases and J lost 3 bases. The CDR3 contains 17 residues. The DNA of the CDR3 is TGTGCCAGCAGCAAAGACAGGGGGCCCTCATACACCGGGGAGCTGTTTTTT. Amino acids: CASSKDRGPSYTGELFF.